The 10 T cell receptor beta chains below all came from one sample that was sequenced in a study of cytomegalovirus exposure and HLA in healthy donors. Measured with immunoSEQ multiplex PCR; TCRdb has only the in-frame clones, and not every one. The sample has over 45,000 clones, roughly 90% seen once. Sequencing was carried out using PBMCs. The source is a man aged 18 to 30 in good health and CMV-seronegative.

The chain joins TRBV28 to TRBJ2-7, with TRBD2 identical over 8 bases. J gave up 1 base and V 4 bases, and 9 bases lay outside the gene matches. Per germline, CDR1 MDHEN and CDR2 SYDVKM. This CDR3 comprises 16 residues. CDR3 protein: CASSSFSGGISYEQYF. CDR3 coding DNA: TGTGCCAGCAGTTCCTTCAGCGGGGGTATTTCCTACGAGCAGTACTTC.

V usage is TRBV6-6 and J usage is TRBJ2-1, with D possibly TRBD1 on 5 matching bases. The germline V gene has CDR1 MNHNY and CDR2 SVGAGI (reference sequence). The CDR3 contains 13 residues. The V end lost 5 bases, the J end lost 8 bases, and 13 bases lay between the germline ends. CDR3 coding DNA: TGTGCCAGCAGTCCGGACACACGCGATGAGCAGTTCTTC. The encoded protein is CASSPDTRDEQFF.

V usage is TRBV2 and J usage is TRBJ2-7, with TRBD2 matching over 10 bases. V shed 6 bases and J 4 bases; nucleotides not matched to a gene: 9. Germline V CDR1 and CDR2: SNHLY, FYNNEI. The CDR3 spans 15 residues. CDR3 DNA: TGTGCCAGCAGAGAAAGCGGGAGGGCCATTTACGAGCAGTACTTC. Its protein is CASRESGRAIYEQYF. Full variable domain (outside the CDR3, taken from reference TRBV2 and TRBJ2-7): EPEVTQTPSHQVTQMGQEVILRCVPISNHLYFYWYRQILGQKVEFLVSFYNNEISEKSEIFDDQFSVERPDGSNFTLKIRSTKLEDSAMYFCASRESGRAIYEQYFGPGTRLTVT.

This sequence joins TRBV28 and TRBJ1-1, with D unclear. Trimming stripped 7 bases from V and 2 bases from J, with 5 bases between. This CDR3 is built from 11 residues. Germline values: CDR1 MDHEN, CDR2 SYDVKM. DNA for the CDR3: TGTGCCAGCATTGTAAACACTGAAGCTTTCTTT. This gives the protein CASIVNTEAFF.

V usage is TRBV5-8 and J usage is TRBJ2-7, with D possibly TRBD1 on 5 matching bases. The CDR3 loop spans 14 amino acids. Trimming removed 0 bases at V and 2 bases at J, with 9 bases between. Germline V gives CDR1 SGHTS, CDR2 YDEGEE. CDR3 nucleotides: TGTGCCAGCAGCTTGGGACAGCCAACCTACGAGCAGTACTTC. Protein sequence: CASSLGQPTYEQYF.

The chain combines TRBV27 with TRBJ2-1; D remains unclear. This CDR3 is built from 15 residues. V lost 4 bases to trimming and J lost 0 bases, with 10 bases between them. Looked up from germline, CDR1 is MNHEY and CDR2 is SMNVEV (reference sequence). CDR3 sequence reads: CASSSTAVSYNEQFF. CDR3 coding DNA: TGTGCCAGCAGTTCGACTGCCGTCTCCTACAATGAGCAGTTCTTC.

V gene TRBV6-5 combines with J gene TRBJ2-5; D uncertain. Germline assignment: CDR1 MNHEY and CDR2 SVGAGI. The CDR3 loop spans 15 amino acids. V was clipped by 0 bases and J by 2 bases, with 10 bases between them. The DNA of the CDR3 is TGTGCCAGCAGTTACTCGAGTGCTCCTCAAGAGACCCAGTACTTC. Translated: CASSYSSAPQETQYF.

V is TRBV7-9 and J is TRBJ2-7; tentatively, D is TRBD2 (6 bases). This CDR3 has 14 amino acids. Trimming cost V 8 bases and J 10 bases, with 24 bases left between them. CDR1 and CDR2 (germline): SEHNR, FQNEAQ (reference sequence). The CDR3 sequence: CASGPDGGAEGQYF. The CDR3 DNA reads as TGTGCCAGCGGACCAGACGGGGGAGCTGAAGGACAGTACTTC. The full variable domain, with the rest looked up from reference TRBV7-9 and TRBJ2-7, is DTGVSQNPRHKITKRGQNVTFRCDPISEHNRLYWYRQTLGQGPEFLTYFQNEAQLEKSRLLSDRFSAERPKGSFSTLEIQRTEQGDSAMYLCASGPDGGAEGQYFGPGTRLTVT.

This clone has just one count. This sequence joins TRBV5-1 and TRBJ2-4; 7 nucleotides line up with TRBD2. The CDR3 consists of 16 residues. After removal of 0 bases from V and 1 base from J, the junction contained 4 bases not matched to a gene. The V gene's germline CDR1 is SGHRS and CDR2 YFSETQ. CDR3: CASSLGGGTAKNIQYF. CDR3 sequence (DNA): TGCGCCAGCAGCTTGGGCGGGGGAACGGCCAAAAACATTCAGTACTTC.

The V call is TRBV5-1, the J call TRBJ1-1, with 7 positions matching TRBD1. CDR1 is SGHRS and CDR2 is YFSETQ in the germline V gene. V trimming: 3 bases; J trimming: 0 bases; junction bases outside the gene matches: 2. CDR3 size: 14 residues. CDR3 in amino acids: CASSWGQLNTEAFF. CDR3 DNA: TGCGCCAGCAGCTGGGGACAGTTGAACACTGAAGCTTTCTTT.